These 31 T cell receptor beta chains were all obtained from the same sample, sequenced in a study of human T cells and chemical hapten exposure. Documented time point: pre-sensitization, week 0. Treatment indicated: therapeutic diphenylcyclopropenone sensitization with weekly scalp DPC. TCRdb redid the calling of the RACE reads with MiXCR, one entry per CDR3 protein. The sample holds 300,000 to 450,000 distinct CDR3 sequences, about 5.1% seen once. This specimen was whole blood, taken in connection with sensitization to the hapten diphenylcyclopropenone (DPC). These receptors were obtained from a woman in her forties or fifties with alopecia areata. Some clones in this sample may be carry-over from other donors' samples.

Many counts were recorded for this clonotype. The chain is built from TRBV5-1 and TRBJ2-7, with D possibly being TRBD1 or TRBD2 (5 bases each). CDR3 length: 13 residues. V was pared by 9 bases and J by 6 bases, with 19 bases between. The V gene's germline CDR1 is SGHRS and CDR2 YFSETQ. The CDR3 DNA reads TGCGCCACCAGGGACGACCTCCGTTCCGAGCAGTACTTC. Its protein is CATRDDLRSEQYF.

V and J are TRBV12-3 or TRBV12-4 and TRBJ1-2; D gene uncertain. V lost 1 base and J 4 bases, leaving 10 bases between the germline ends. There are 14 residues in the CDR3. This CDR3 reads CASSLGGVSYGYTF. In nucleotides, the CDR3 is TGTGCCAGCAGTTTAGGCGGGGTATCCTATGGCTACACCTTC.

This chain connects TRBV7-2 to TRBJ1-3, with 7 bases identical to TRBD1. Trimming took 5 bases from V and 6 from J; bases not matched to a gene: 10. Germline V gene data show CDR1 as SGHTA and CDR2 as FQGNSA. The CDR3 length is 15 residues. The chain's CDR3 is CASSPPRQGSNTIYF. In DNA, the CDR3 is TGTGCCAGCAGCCCACCGCGACAGGGTTCAAACACCATATATTTT.

The gene calls are TRBV29-1 and TRBJ2-7; 10 bases map to TRBD1. The germline V gene encodes CDR1 SQVTM and CDR2 ANQGSEA. After removal of 7 bases from V and 7 bases from J, the junction contained 7 bases not matched to a gene. This CDR3 is 12 amino acids long. The CDR3 DNA reads as TGCAGCGGGATGGACAGGGGGGAAGAGCAGTACTTC. It encodes CSGMDRGEEQYF.

The sample holds a few counts of this clonotype. V and J are TRBV20-1 and TRBJ2-1, with D possibly called TRBD1 or TRBD2 (5 bases each). This CDR3 is built from 17 residues. Per germline, CDR1 DFQATT and CDR2 SNEGSKA (reference sequence). Trimming took off 0 bases at V and 0 bases at J, with 15 bases between the two ends. The CDR3 DNA reads as TGCAGTGCTAGAGATCTCTTGACTGGGACCTCCTACAATGAGCAGTTCTTC. It is translated as CSARDLLTGTSYNEQFF.

J is TRBJ2-4 and V is TRBV5-1; 8 bases agree with TRBD1. Unmatched junction bases numbered 8, after V lost 5 bases and J lost 7 bases. In germline, CDR1 is SGHRS, CDR2 YFSETQ. The CDR3 has 14 residues. CDR3 loop: CASSPTGAGNIQYF. CDR3 bases: TGCGCCAGCAGTCCGACAGGGGCTGGTAACATTCAGTACTTC.

This clonotype was found a few times. This sequence joins TRBV7-8 and TRBJ2-1; D perhaps matches TRBD2 (5 bases). The germline V gene encodes CDR1 SGHVS and CDR2 FQNEAQ. Trimming took off 5 bases at V and 15 bases at J, with 17 bases between the two ends. The CDR3 runs to 12 residues. The CDR3 spells CASSAGREQRFF. The CDR3 nucleotides are TGTGCCAGCAGCGCAGGTCGGGAACAGCGGTTCTTC.

This chain uses TRBV9 with TRBJ1-5, with D perhaps matching TRBD1 (5 bases). Trimming cost V 4 bases and J 1 base, with 6 bases left between them. CDR1 and CDR2 from the germline V gene are SGDLS and YYNGEE. CDR3 length: 13 amino acids. The DNA for the CDR3 is TGTGCCAGCAGCAAGGGGAGCAATCAGCCCCAGCATTTT. Residues: CASSKGSNQPQHF.

In its sample, this clonotype was seen many times. This chain connects TRBV12-3 or TRBV12-4 to TRBJ1-2; 11 bases line up with TRBD1. Germline trimming cut 3 bases from V and 7 bases from J; bases unmatched to any gene: 1. The CDR3 spans 13 residues. CDR3 protein: CASSFGQGAGYTF. Written as DNA, the CDR3 is TGTGCCAGCAGTTTTGGACAGGGGGCTGGCTACACCTTC.

For this clonotype: With a much larger clone just one base away, this may be a read error. The chain couples TRBV29-1 to TRBJ1-1, with D perhaps matching TRBD1 (6 bases). Germline V lookup: CDR1 SQVTM, CDR2 ANQGSEA. This CDR3 has 12 amino acids. The chain's CDR3 is CSGDRLNTEASF. The DNA for the CDR3 is TGCAGCGGTGACAGGTTGAACACTGAAGCTTCCTTT. Full variable domain (outside the CDR3, taken from reference TRBV29-1 and TRBJ1-1): SAVISQKPSRDICQRGTSLTIQCQVDSQVTMMFWYRQQPGQSLTLIATANQGSEATYESGFVIDKFPISRPNLTFSTLTVSNMSPEDSSIYLCSGDRLNTEASFGQGTRLTVV.

The chain recombines TRBV4-1 with TRBJ1-3; D might be TRBD1 (5 bases). Looked up from germline, CDR1 is MGHRA and CDR2 is YSYEKL. Trimming left V 1 base short and J 4 bases short, with 11 bases between. The CDR3 sequence is 15 residues long. The CDR3 is CASSQGQGIGNTIYF. CDR3 DNA sequence: TGCGCCAGCAGCCAAGGCCAGGGAATCGGAAACACCATATATTTT.

Only a few counts were recorded for this clonotype. The chain has TRBV3-1 and TRBJ1-2; D not certain. Germline CDR1 and CDR2: LGHDT and YNNKEL (reference sequence). Trimming pared 3 bases from V and 5 bases from J, leaving 7 bases between. This CDR3 is built from 12 residues. CDR3 DNA sequence: TGTGCCAGCAGCCAGGGCGAGTATGGCTACACCTTC. This encodes CASSQGEYGYTF.

The CDR3 region is CASSLRSLAVGNEQFF. DNA of the CDR3: TGTGCCAGCAGTTTAAGGTCTCTAGCGGTGGGTAATGAGCAGTTCTTC. J is TRBJ2-1 and V is TRBV28; 7 bases line up with TRBD2. V was pared by 2 bases and J by 7 bases, with 11 bases of the junction left unmatched. CDR3 length: 16 residues. CDR1 is MDHEN and CDR2 is SYDVKM in the germline V gene.

This clonotype was detected only a few times. The V call is TRBV27, the J call TRBJ1-3; maybe TRBD1 (5 bases). Germline lookup yields CDR1 MNHEY and CDR2 SMNVEV (reference sequence). V lost 6 bases and J 4 bases, leaving 13 bases between the germline ends. The CDR3 sequence is 14 residues long. The CDR3: CASSAHGGGNTIYF. The DNA for the CDR3 is TGTGCCAGCAGCGCGCATGGGGGAGGAAACACCATATATTTT.

The chain carries TRBV5-4 and TRBJ1-5; no reliable D call. Germline V gene sequence: CDR1 SGHNT, CDR2 YYREEE (reference sequence). The CDR3 is made up of 13 amino acids. The V end lost 0 bases, the J end lost 6 bases, and 7 bases lay between the germline ends. CDR3 loop: CASSLDRRQPQHF. The CDR3 DNA is TGTGCCAGCAGCTTGGACAGACGTCAGCCCCAGCATTTT. The full variable domain, in which reference TRBV5-4 and TRBJ1-5 provide the parts outside the CDR3, is ETGVTQSPTHLIKTRGQQVTLRCSSQSGHNTVSWYQQALGQGPQFIFQYYREEENGRGNFPPRFSGLQFPNYSSELNVNALELDDSALYLCASSLDRRQPQHFGDGTRLSIL.

This clonotype has a count of ten or more. The chain is built from TRBV29-1 and TRBJ1-4; D uncertain. V was trimmed by 6 bases and J by 7 bases, leaving 9 bases between them. Germline CDR1 is SQVTM and CDR2 is ANQGSEA. There are 11 residues in the CDR3. CDR3 DNA: TGCAGCGTATGGACGGGTGAAAAACTGTTTTTT. This gives the protein CSVWTGEKLFF.

The gene calls are TRBV29-1 and TRBJ1-1; 7 bases match TRBD1. The length of the CDR3 is 14 residues. Germline V lookup: CDR1 SQVTM, CDR2 ANQGSEA. J lost 0 bases, V lost 4 bases, and 5 bases had no gene match. The CDR3 coding sequence is TGCAGCGTTGCGGCAGGGGGTATGAACACTGAAGCTTTCTTT. Residues: CSVAAGGMNTEAFF.

This clonotype has ten or more counts. The chain is built from TRBV27 and TRBJ1-5; D is possibly TRBD1 (5 bases). Germline V gives CDR1 MNHEY, CDR2 SMNVEV (reference sequence). The CDR3 length is 14 residues. V was shortened by 6 bases and J by 1 base, with 10 bases between the two germline ends. CDR3 sequence reads: CASRSGLSNQPQHF. Written as DNA, the CDR3 is TGTGCCAGCAGGTCAGGGTTGAGCAATCAGCCCCAGCATTTT.

For this clonotype: A much bigger clone sits one base away, suggesting this may be a read error. V usage is TRBV2 and J usage is TRBJ2-1; D unresolved. The germline V gene encodes CDR1 SNHLY and CDR2 FYNNEI. This CDR3 comprises 14 residues. The V and J ends lost 5 bases and 5 bases respectively, with 13 bases between them. The CDR3 sequence: CASSQQQVDNEQFF. CDR3 in DNA: TGTGCCAGCAGTCAACAGCAGGTGGACAATGAGCAGTTCTTC. The whole variable domain, remainder taken from reference TRBV2 and TRBJ2-1, is EPEVTQTPSHQVTQMGQEVILRCVPISNHLYFYWYRQILGQKVEFLVSFYNNEISEKSEIFDDQFSVERPDGSNFTLKIRSTKLEDSAMYFCASSQQQVDNEQFFGPGTRLTVL.

The genes are TRBV5-1 and TRBJ2-7, with 8 bases that match TRBD1. Unmatched junction bases numbered 10, after V lost 0 bases and J lost 5 bases. Germline V CDR1 and CDR2: SGHRS, YFSETQ. The CDR3 spans 16 residues. CDR3 sequence: CASSLGRQGRTDEQYF. Written as DNA, the CDR3 is TGCGCCAGCAGCTTGGGGCGACAGGGGAGGACTGACGAGCAGTACTTC. Filled out from reference TRBV5-1 and TRBJ2-7, the complete variable domain reads KAGVTQTPRYLIKTRGQQVTLSCSPISGHRSVSWYQQTPGQGLQFLFEYFSETQRNKGNFPGRFSGRQFSNSRSEMNVSTLELGDSALYLCASSLGRQGRTDEQYFGPGTRLTVT.

This sequence joins TRBV6-2 or TRBV6-3 and TRBJ1-5; 12 bases match TRBD1. The germline V gene encodes CDR1 MNHEY and CDR2 SVGEGT. The CDR3 contains 17 residues. V lost 1 base, J lost 5 bases, and 6 bases stayed unmatched. The CDR3 nucleotides are TGTGCCAGCAGTTACTTAGTTGGGACAGGGGGCGATCAGCCCCAGCATTTT. Encoded protein: CASSYLVGTGGDQPQHF.

This clonotype was picked up many times. This CDR3 is CASSPYVQGAETQYF. CDR3 coding DNA: TGTGCCAGCAGCCCATACGTCCAGGGGGCAGAGACCCAGTACTTC. This rearrangement joins TRBV7-2 to TRBJ2-5, with 8 bases lining up with TRBD1. Unmatched junction bases numbered 9, after V lost 5 bases and J lost 4 bases. This CDR3 comprises 15 residues. Germline V gene sequence: CDR1 SGHTA, CDR2 FQGNSA. The variable domain in full, with the rest retrieved from reference TRBV7-2 and TRBJ2-5, is GAGVSQSPSNKVTEKGKDVELRCDPISGHTALYWYRQSLGQGLEFLIYFQGNSAPDKSGLPSDRFSAERTGGSVSTLTIQRTQQEDSAVYLCASSPYVQGAETQYFGPGTRLLVL.

Ten or more counts support this clonotype. The V gene is TRBV28, the J gene TRBJ2-7; D might be TRBD1 (5 bases). In germline, CDR1 is MDHEN, CDR2 SYDVKM. V was pared by 4 bases and J by 4 bases, with 11 bases between. The CDR3 sequence is 13 residues long. The CDR3 nucleotides are TGTGCCAGCAGTTACCAGGGAAGGTACGAGCAGTACTTC. It is translated as CASSYQGRYEQYF.

The V and J genes are TRBV28 and TRBJ1-4; D remains ambiguous. CDR1 and CDR2 (germline): MDHEN, SYDVKM. The V and J ends lost 5 bases and 3 bases respectively, with 13 bases between them. The length of the CDR3 is 15 residues. CDR3 sequence reads: CASSPAIGANEKLFF. The CDR3 DNA follows: TGTGCCAGCAGTCCTGCTATTGGAGCTAATGAAAAACTGTTTTTT.

The chain joins TRBV6-2 or TRBV6-3 to TRBJ2-6; D is unclear. From germline, CDR1 is MNHEY and CDR2 SVGEGT. The CDR3 spans 19 residues. The V gene lost 0 bases and the J gene lost 0 bases, with 15 bases spanning the gap. CDR3 region: CASSYSEGYTSSGANVLTF. In DNA, the CDR3 is TGTGCCAGCAGTTACTCGGAAGGGTATACCAGCTCTGGGGCCAACGTCCTGACTTTC.

This clonotype was seen repeatedly, ten times or more. V and J are TRBV29-1 and TRBJ2-5; 8 positions agree with TRBD2. Looked up from germline, CDR1 is SQVTM and CDR2 is ANQGSEA. V trimming: 3 bases; J trimming: 2 bases; junction bases outside the gene matches: 11. The CDR3 sequence is 16 residues long. The CDR3 protein is CSVDPIGGGGQETQYF. CDR3 DNA sequence: TGCAGCGTTGACCCTATCGGGGGGGGAGGACAAGAGACCCAGTACTTC.

A note on this clonotype: The junction departs from germline at one end; a sequencing error may be responsible. The V call is TRBV29-1, the J call TRBJ1-1, with D tentatively TRBD1 (6 bases). In germline, CDR1 is SQVTM, CDR2 ANQGSEA. There are 12 residues in the CDR3. The CDR3 here is CSLDRQATEAFF. The CDR3 DNA follows: TGCAGCCTTGATCGACAGGCAACTGAAGCTTTCTTT.

This clonotype occurred many times. V and J are TRBV5-6 and TRBJ2-1, with TRBD2 identical over 8 bases. CDR3 length equals 15 residues. The germline CDR1 and CDR2 sequences are SGHDT and YYEEEE. The junction had 1 base not matched to a gene; V was cut back by 0 bases and J by 2 bases. CDR3 protein: CASSLVGRAYNEQFF. CDR3 in DNA: TGTGCCAGCAGCTTGGTCGGGAGGGCCTACAATGAGCAGTTCTTC. Full variable domain (outside the CDR3, taken from reference TRBV5-6 and TRBJ2-1): DAGVTQSPTHLIKTRGQQVTLRCSPKSGHDTVSWYQQALGQGPQFIFQYYEEEERQRGNFPDRFSGHQFPNYSSELNVNALLLGDSALYLCASSLVGRAYNEQFFGPGTRLTVL.

This clonotype was recorded a few times. The CDR3 DNA follows: TGTGCTAGTGGTTGGGTGGCAGAAGCTTTCTTT. It yields the protein CASGWVAEAFF. This rearrangement joins TRBV12-5 to TRBJ1-1; D is unresolved. Trimming left V 4 bases short and J 8 bases short, with 8 bases between. Germline CDR1 and CDR2: LGHNT and FRNRAP. The CDR3 has 11 residues.

This chain joins TRBV20-1 and TRBJ2-3; D might be TRBD2 (6 bases). The V gene's germline CDR1 is DFQATT and CDR2 SNEGSKA (reference sequence). Trimming took 3 bases from V and 3 from J, leaving 10 bases between them. This CDR3 has 13 amino acids. The CDR3 nucleotides are TGCAGTGCTAGGTTGCGGGGTACAGATACGCAGTATTTT. The encoded protein is CSARLRGTDTQYF.

The sample holds a few counts of this clonotype. The V call is TRBV6-6, the J call TRBJ2-1; 15 bases line up with TRBD2. This CDR3 has 17 amino acids. The V gene end was trimmed by 5 bases and the J gene end by 7 bases; junction bases not matched to a gene: 9. Germline V gene lookup returns CDR1 MNHNY and CDR2 SVGAGI (reference sequence). DNA of the CDR3: TGTGCCAGCAGTCGTTGGACTAGCGGGGGGGCTGGGAATGAGCAGTTCTTC. It is translated as CASSRWTSGGAGNEQFF.